This TCR beta chain appears in the sequencing data of a study of blood T cell repertoires in COVID-19. Repertoires were generated with immunoSEQ multiplex PCR, while TCRdb's copy carries only in-frame clones and drops some. The sample has about 480,000 clones; approximately 91% are singletons. V gave up 4 bases and J gave up 7 bases, with 12 bases separating them. Germline loops: CDR1 SGHNT, CDR2 YYREEE (reference sequence). The CDR3 extends over 14 amino acids. Material for sequencing was peripheral blood. V is TRBV5-4 and J is TRBJ1-6; D uncertain. The sequence was obtained from a woman between 50 and 59 years old with COVID-19, enrolled during active disease. The CDR3 DNA is TGTGCCAGCAGCGTAGACGGACTGAATTCACCCCTCCACTTT. Protein product: CASSVDGLNSPLHF. The whole variable domain, remainder taken from reference TRBV5-4 and TRBJ1-6, is ETGVTQSPTHLIKTRGQQVTLRCSSQSGHNTVSWYQQALGQGPQFIFQYYREEENGRGNFPPRFSGLQFPNYSSELNVNALELDDSALYLCASSVDGLNSPLHFGNGTRLTVT.